This is a list of T cell receptor beta chains from one sample in a study of PD-L1 blockade in urothelial cancer. Some clones are missing from TCRdb's copy, which holds only in-frame ones; the method was immunoSEQ multiplex PCR. The data contain 65,000 to 80,000 clones, roughly 80% of them singletons. The sample was PBMCs, taken around atezolizumab (anti-PD-L1) treatment. The source of these receptors is a man between 70 and 80 years old with urothelial cancer. Each CDR3 is given with its conserved first and last residue. Each record gives: D gene, clone size, V gene, J gene, CDR3 protein, CDR3 DNA. A D gene is named only where the DNA matches it firmly. The size of a clone is reported for some rows only, either as once, few or many, or as a class for expanded clones.

D: NA; size: NA; V: TRBV6-4; J: TRBJ2-3; CDR3: CASRQATSTDTQYF; DNA: TGTGCCAGCCGACAGGCAACTAGCACAGATACGCAGTATTTT
D: TRBD2; size: NA; V: TRBV5-6; J: TRBJ2-7; CDR3: CASSRGGLASYEQYF; DNA: TGTGCCAGCAGCCGTGGTGGACTAGCCTCCTACGAGCAGTACTTC
D: NA; size: once; V: TRBV21-1; J: TRBJ2-3; CDR3: CASSKVLELAWVADTQYF; DNA: TGTGCCAGCAGCAAAGTCCTCGAACTAGCGTGGGTCGCAGATACGCAGTATTTT
D: NA; size: NA; V: TRBV21-1; J: TRBJ2-5; CDR3: CASSKGRAGGPETQYF; DNA: TGTGCCAGCAGCAAAGGGCGGGCAGGGGGACCGGAGACCCAGTACTTC
D: NA; size: NA; V: TRBV7-9; J: TRBJ2-7; CDR3: CASSFPSAHYEQYF; DNA: TGTGCCAGCAGCTTCCCTAGCGCCCACTACGAGCAGTACTTC
D: NA; size: NA; V: TRBV10-1; J: TRBJ1-6; CDR3: CASSANRNSPLHF; DNA: TGCGCCAGCAGCGCTAACAGGAATTCACCCCTCCACTTT
D: TRBD1; size: NA; V: TRBV10-3; J: TRBJ1-1; CDR3: CAISAGGRANTEAFF; DNA: TGTGCCATCAGTGCAGGGGGCAGGGCGAACACTGAAGCTTTCTTT
D: NA; size: NA; V: TRBV6-5; J: TRBJ2-7; CDR3: CASTPTFYSYEQYF; DNA: TGTGCCAGCACCCCCACTTTTTACTCCTACGAGCAGTACTTC
D: TRBD2; size: NA; V: TRBV7-3; J: TRBJ2-1; CDR3: CASTSTPGLAGSSDEQFF; DNA: TGTGCCAGCACCTCGACCCCGGGACTAGCGGGATCCAGCGATGAGCAGTTCTTC
D: NA; size: few; V: TRBV30; J: TRBJ2-3; CDR3: CAWSRVSTDTQYF; DNA: TGTGCCTGGTCCCGGGTTAGCACAGATACGCAGTATTTT
D: NA; size: NA; V: TRBV4-1; J: TRBJ1-1; CDR3: CASSQPGVNTEAFF; DNA: TGCGCCAGCAGCCAACCAGGGGTAAACACTGAAGCTTTCTTT
D: NA; size: few; V: TRBV5-6; J: TRBJ2-7; CDR3: CASSWEAYEQYF; DNA: TGTGCCAGCAGCTGGGAGGCCTACGAGCAGTACTTC
D: TRBD1; size: NA; V: TRBV18; J: TRBJ2-6; CDR3: CASSPKQGALGSGANVLTF; DNA: TGTGCCAGCTCGCCAAAACAGGGGGCGTTGGGCTCTGGGGCCAACGTCCTGACTTTC
D: TRBD1; size: NA; V: TRBV5-4; J: TRBJ2-1; CDR3: CASSQSQGVSYNEQFF; DNA: TGTGCCAGCAGCCAGTCACAGGGGGTATCCTACAATGAGCAGTTCTTC
D: TRBD2; size: NA; V: TRBV10-3; J: TRBJ2-3; CDR3: CAISGGAGDTDTQYF; DNA: TGTGCCATCAGTGGTGGGGCGGGAGACACAGATACGCAGTATTTT
D: NA; size: NA; V: TRBV28; J: TRBJ2-7; CDR3: CASSTLHGGSYEQYF; DNA: TGTGCCAGCAGCACCCTCCACGGGGGCTCCTACGAGCAGTACTTC
D: TRBD2; size: NA; V: TRBV23-1; J: TRBJ2-1; CDR3: CASTPTLAGEPSNEQFF; DNA: TGCGCCAGCACCCCCACCCTTGCGGGAGAGCCCTCCAATGAGCAGTTCTTC
D: NA; size: NA; V: TRBV19; J: TRBJ2-1; CDR3: CASKVGLRSYNEQFF; DNA: TGTGCCAGTAAGGTTGGGCTTCGCTCCTACAATGAGCAGTTCTTC
D: TRBD2; size: NA; V: TRBV11-1; J: TRBJ2-3; CDR3: CASSRLAGTQYF; DNA: TGTGCCAGCAGCAGACTAGCGGGAACGCAGTATTTT
D: NA; size: NA; V: TRBV29-1; J: TRBJ2-2; CDR3: CSVEGTGELFF; DNA: TGCAGCGTCGAGGGAACCGGGGAGCTGTTTTTT
D: NA; size: NA; V: TRBV6-1; J: TRBJ2-7; CDR3: CASSEARASLTRGYEQYF; DNA: TGTGCCAGCAGTGAAGCGCGGGCAAGTCTGACCAGGGGCTACGAGCAGTACTTC
D: TRBD2; size: few; V: TRBV14; J: TRBJ2-5; CDR3: CASSQRSGSTETQYF; DNA: TGTGCCAGCAGCCAACGGAGCGGGAGTACGGAGACCCAGTACTTC
D: TRBD2; size: once; V: TRBV19; J: TRBJ2-3; CDR3: CASSTQSSGKSTDTQYF; DNA: TGTGCCAGTAGTACACAATCTAGCGGGAAGAGCACAGATACGCAGTATTTT
D: TRBD1; size: NA; V: TRBV28; J: TRBJ1-4; CDR3: CASSQGGRHEKLFF; DNA: TGTGCCAGCAGCCAAGGGGGCAGGCATGAAAAACTGTTTTTT
D: TRBD1; size: NA; V: TRBV19; J: TRBJ1-1; CDR3: CASSIDRGRGKGNTEAFF; DNA: TGTGCCAGTAGTATAGATCGCGGCAGGGGGAAAGGGAACACTGAAGCTTTCTTT
D: TRBD1; size: NA; V: TRBV7-6; J: TRBJ2-7; CDR3: CASSPGTGGGYEQYF; DNA: TGTGCCAGCAGCCCAGGGACAGGGGGTGGCTACGAGCAGTACTTC
D: TRBD2; size: NA; V: TRBV9; J: TRBJ2-3; CDR3: CASSDTGTSGRIRTDTQYF; DNA: TGTGCCAGCAGCGACACCGGGACTAGCGGGAGAATCAGAACAGATACGCAGTATTTT
D: TRBD2; size: NA; V: TRBV28; J: TRBJ2-1; CDR3: CASNPGLAYEQFF; DNA: TGTGCCAGTAATCCGGGACTAGCTTATGAGCAGTTCTTC
D: NA; size: NA; V: TRBV28; J: TRBJ2-1; CDR3: CASTHRDEQFF; DNA: TGTGCCAGCACCCACAGGGATGAGCAGTTCTTC
D: TRBD1; size: NA; V: TRBV29-1; J: TRBJ2-5; CDR3: CSVKDRGNQETQYF; DNA: TGCAGCGTAAAGGACAGGGGAAACCAAGAGACCCAGTACTTC
D: TRBD2; size: NA; V: TRBV7-3; J: TRBJ2-7; CDR3: CASSLRPRTSGSYEQYF; DNA: TGTGCCAGCAGCTTAAGGCCAAGGACTAGCGGGTCCTACGAGCAGTACTTC
D: NA; size: NA; V: TRBV29-1; J: TRBJ2-7; CDR3: CSVNLGGGDIYEQYF; DNA: TGCAGCGTTAACTTGGGGGGAGGCGACATCTACGAGCAGTACTTC
D: TRBD2; size: once; V: TRBV6-1; J: TRBJ2-7; CDR3: CATLLAGVYEQYF; DNA: TGTGCCACCCTACTAGCGGGAGTCTACGAGCAGTACTTC
D: TRBD1; size: NA; V: TRBV9; J: TRBJ1-1; CDR3: CASSFRDRFMNTEAFF; DNA: TGTGCCAGCAGCTTCCGGGACAGGTTCATGAACACTGAAGCTTTCTTT
D: NA; size: NA; V: TRBV7-2; J: TRBJ1-5; CDR3: CASSLEDSSNQPQHF; DNA: TGTGCCAGCAGCTTAGAGGACAGTAGCAATCAGCCCCAGCATTTT
D: TRBD2; size: once; V: TRBV5-4; J: TRBJ2-7; CDR3: CASSPGLAGAYEQYF; DNA: TGTGCCAGCAGCCCGGGACTAGCGGGAGCTTACGAGCAGTACTTC
D: NA; size: few; V: TRBV7-3; J: TRBJ2-2; CDR3: CASSPGGPGELFF; DNA: TGTGCCAGCAGCCCAGGAGGCCCCGGGGAGCTGTTTTTT
D: TRBD1; size: once; V: TRBV18; J: TRBJ2-7; CDR3: CASSPGQDYEQYF; DNA: TGTGCCAGCTCACCGGGACAGGATTACGAGCAGTACTTC
D: NA; size: once; V: TRBV5-1; J: TRBJ1-1; CDR3: CASSLAGGENTEAFF; DNA: TGCGCCAGCAGCTTGGCGGGGGGGGAAAACACTGAAGCTTTCTTT
D: NA; size: NA; V: TRBV9; J: TRBJ2-7; CDR3: CASSVGPGADEQYF; DNA: TGTGCCAGCAGCGTAGGTCCAGGGGCGGACGAGCAGTACTTC
D: TRBD1; size: NA; V: TRBV6-6; J: TRBJ2-7; CDR3: CASSGRSDRAYEQYF; DNA: TGTGCCAGCAGCGGTAGGAGCGACAGGGCTTACGAGCAGTACTTC
D: NA; size: NA; V: TRBV29-1; J: TRBJ2-7; CDR3: CSVVAPFRVYEQYF; DNA: TGCAGCGTTGTGGCCCCTTTCCGTGTCTACGAGCAGTACTTC
D: NA; size: NA; V: TRBV7-6; J: TRBJ1-1; CDR3: CASSLGGGTMNTEAFF; DNA: TGTGCCAGCAGCTTAGGCGGTGGGACTATGAACACTGAAGCTTTCTTT
D: TRBD1; size: NA; V: TRBV12-5; J: TRBJ2-1; CDR3: CASGPRQGNEQFF; DNA: TGTGCTAGTGGTCCGCGACAGGGGAATGAGCAGTTCTTC
D: TRBD2; size: NA; V: TRBV9; J: TRBJ2-5; CDR3: CARGLGSEAETQYF; DNA: TGTGCCAGGGGACTAGGCAGCGAAGCCGAGACCCAGTACTTC
D: NA; size: NA; V: TRBV4-2; J: TRBJ2-1; CDR3: CASSHLAESYNEQFF; DNA: TGTGCCAGCAGCCACTTGGCGGAATCCTACAATGAGCAGTTCTTC
D: TRBD1; size: NA; V: TRBV5-8; J: TRBJ1-5; CDR3: CASTSRTGYQPQHF; DNA: TGTGCCAGCACCTCCCGGACAGGGTATCAGCCCCAGCATTTT
D: TRBD1; size: once; V: TRBV7-2; J: TRBJ2-5; CDR3: CASSSGQGRQETQYF; DNA: TGTGCCAGCAGCTCAGGACAGGGGCGTCAAGAGACCCAGTACTTC
D: TRBD2; size: NA; V: TRBV19; J: TRBJ2-1; CDR3: CASTPTSASGEQFF; DNA: TGTGCCAGTACCCCGACTAGCGCCTCGGGTGAGCAGTTCTTC
D: TRBD2; size: NA; V: TRBV29-1; J: TRBJ2-3; CDR3: CSVEGGSADTQYF; DNA: TGCAGCGTTGAGGGCGGGAGCGCAGATACGCAGTATTTT
D: TRBD1; size: once; V: TRBV23-1; J: TRBJ2-1; CDR3: CASRTGTGCNEQFF; DNA: TGCGCCAGCAGAACCGGGACAGGGTGCAATGAGCAGTTCTTC
D: NA; size: NA; V: TRBV25-1; J: TRBJ1-5; CDR3: CASARGGNQPQHF; DNA: TGTGCCAGCGCCAGGGGAGGGAATCAGCCCCAGCATTTT
D: NA; size: once; V: TRBV11-2; J: TRBJ2-7; CDR3: CASSLGAYEQYF; DNA: TGTGCCAGCAGCTTAGGGGCTTACGAGCAGTACTTC